These T cell receptor beta chains were read from a single sample in a study of shared clonotypes between healthy human individuals. The table came from immunoSEQ multiplex PCR; TCRdb's copy has only in-frame clones and leaves some out. The table records some 1,100,000 clones, about 80% of them present only once. The specimen sequenced was memory CD4+ T cells from PBMCs. The receptors originated from a man between 18 and 35 years old in good health. Some clones in this sample may be carry-over from other donors' samples. Both conserved end residues are part of each CDR3. Fields, in order: CDR3 protein, V gene, CDR3 length.

CDR3 protein: CASRVAPSTDTQYF; V gene: TRBV2; CDR3 length: 14
CDR3 protein: CASSLTGGNEKLFF; V gene: TRBV27; CDR3 length: 14
CDR3 protein: CASSSSRGGDYEQYF; V gene: TRBV7-2; CDR3 length: 15
CDR3 protein: CASSQVVTSVTGELFF; V gene: TRBV4-2; CDR3 length: 16
CDR3 protein: CASTSRLVDTEAFF; V gene: TRBV6-6; CDR3 length: 14
CDR3 protein: CASSPMGLAADTQYF; V gene: TRBV7-2; CDR3 length: 15
CDR3 protein: CASGGSGEEKLFF; V gene: TRBV28; CDR3 length: 13
CDR3 protein: CATSRDRATDTQYF; V gene: TRBV15; CDR3 length: 14
CDR3 protein: CASTTGGALSYGYTF; V gene: TRBV5-5; CDR3 length: 15
CDR3 protein: CASSGDSLNTEAFF; V gene: TRBV2; CDR3 length: 14
CDR3 protein: CASSPLISEQYF; V gene: TRBV6-1; CDR3 length: 12
CDR3 protein: CASSSPTDTQYF; V gene: TRBV7-6; CDR3 length: 12
CDR3 protein: CASRRQGAGEQYF; V gene: TRBV6-1; CDR3 length: 13
CDR3 protein: CASSLGPGPNYGYTF; V gene: TRBV5-1; CDR3 length: 15
CDR3 protein: CASSPPRQGRAEAFF; V gene: TRBV7-8; CDR3 length: 15
CDR3 protein: CASSEVGGKSYEQYF; V gene: TRBV2; CDR3 length: 15
CDR3 protein: CASSLAGGVEGYTF; V gene: TRBV27; CDR3 length: 14
CDR3 protein: CASSPGLATYNEQFF; V gene: TRBV5-1; CDR3 length: 15
CDR3 protein: CASSYGTGSGEQYF; V gene: TRBV6-5; CDR3 length: 14
CDR3 protein: CASSGLAVRYEQYF; V gene: TRBV10-1; CDR3 length: 14
CDR3 protein: CASSQDHGGETQYF; V gene: TRBV4-3; CDR3 length: 14
CDR3 protein: CASSERDYPNTGELFF; V gene: TRBV2; CDR3 length: 16
CDR3 protein: CASSPGSAYEQYF; V gene: TRBV7-9; CDR3 length: 13
CDR3 protein: CASSLGQGVNGYTF; V gene: TRBV7-2; CDR3 length: 14
CDR3 protein: CASSQEFTGTDYEQYF; V gene: TRBV4-1; CDR3 length: 16
CDR3 protein: CASSAPGTGVQETQYF; V gene: TRBV5-4; CDR3 length: 16
CDR3 protein: CASSLRTGINQPQHF; V gene: TRBV27; CDR3 length: 15
CDR3 protein: CAWRAELGTYEQYF; V gene: TRBV30; CDR3 length: 14
CDR3 protein: CATSRPGTGAYEQYF; V gene: TRBV15; CDR3 length: 15
CDR3 protein: CASSLAGTAQETQYF; V gene: TRBV11-2; CDR3 length: 15
CDR3 protein: CASSQQAHSGNTIYF; V gene: TRBV4-1; CDR3 length: 15
CDR3 protein: CASSPPQALSYEQYF; V gene: TRBV28; CDR3 length: 15
CDR3 protein: CASSLVGGYGYTF; V gene: TRBV5-1; CDR3 length: 13
CDR3 protein: CSAGRDHVYNEQFF; V gene: TRBV29-1; CDR3 length: 14
CDR3 protein: CASSLNLLFYGYTF; V gene: TRBV5-6; CDR3 length: 14